A selection of T cell receptor beta chains follows, all from one sample in a study of early T cells in non-severe SARS-CoV-2 infection. TCRdb reanalysed the 5' RACE reads using MiXCR and keeps one entry per CDR3 protein. The sample lists roughly 70,000 distinct CDR3 sequences; 18% were seen once. The sequences come from whole blood, collected at baseline. These receptors all come from an adult who was a healthcare worker with PCR-confirmed SARS-CoV-2 infection or an uninfected control (not recorded which). The CDR3 runs from the conserved cysteine through the conserved F or W. A D gene is named only where the DNA matches it firmly. Clone size is shown for a subset of rows, as once, few, many or a class of expanded clone.

TGTGCCAGCAGTAACGGCGGCTCTGGAAACACCATATATTTT | CASSNGGSGNTIYF | TRBV6-1 | NA | NA | 14 | TRBJ1-3
TGTGCCAGCAGCCCTAGACTAGCGGGGGAGATCACAGATACGCAGTATTTT | CASSPRLAGEITDTQYF | TRBV4-2 | few | TRBD2 | 17 | TRBJ2-3
TGTGCCAGCAGCCCCTGGTGGCAGAGTTATGGCTACACCTTC | CASSPWWQSYGYTF | TRBV7-9 | NA | NA | 14 | TRBJ1-2
TGTGCCAGCAGTTTTGGCAGCCACAATGAGCAGTTCTTC | CASSFGSHNEQFF | TRBV27 | many | NA | 13 | TRBJ2-1
TGTGCCAGCAGCCCAGGGTTTTTCAAAAACATTCAGTACTTC | CASSPGFFKNIQYF | TRBV11-2 | NA | NA | 14 | TRBJ2-4
TGTGCCAGCAGTTTATTCGTGGGGGAAAACACCGGGGAGCTGTTTTTT | CASSLFVGENTGELFF | TRBV28 | NA | NA | 16 | TRBJ2-2
TGCGCCAGCAGCTTAACAGGGGCAATGAACACTGAAGCTTTCTTT | CASSLTGAMNTEAFF | TRBV5-1 | medium-sized | TRBD1 | 15 | TRBJ1-1
TGTGCCAGTAGTATAGATCTATGGAGGATGGGGAACACTGAAGCTTTCTTT | CASSIDLWRMGNTEAFF | TRBV19 | NA | NA | 17 | TRBJ1-1
TGTGCCATCAGTGATAAAGGGACCGCCACCTACGAGCAGTACTTC | CAISDKGTATYEQYF | TRBV10-3 | NA | NA | 15 | TRBJ2-7
TGTGCCAGCTCACCGACAGGGGGCGCCTCAGATACGCAGTATTTT | CASSPTGGASDTQYF | TRBV18 | NA | TRBD1 | 15 | TRBJ2-3
TGTGCCAGCAGCTTAGGATTTCAGGGTGAGAAGGAAAAACTGTTTTTT | CASSLGFQGEKEKLFF | TRBV7-2 | few | NA | 16 | TRBJ1-4
TGTGCCAGCAGCCTAAAGACCGGGGAGCTGTTTTTT | CASSLKTGELFF | TRBV7-9 | few | NA | 12 | TRBJ2-2
TGTGCCAGCAGCCGGGCAGGGGGCGCGGACACTGAAGCTTTCTTT | CASSRAGGADTEAFF | TRBV3-1 | many | TRBD1 | 15 | TRBJ1-1
TGTGCCAGCAGACCCACGGACAGGGGTAATCAGCCCCAGCATTTT | CASRPTDRGNQPQHF | TRBV6-6 | few | TRBD1 | 15 | TRBJ1-5
TGTGCCACCAGTGATTTCCTCGGGGGCGATACGCAGTATTTT | CATSDFLGGDTQYF | TRBV24-1 | many | NA | 14 | TRBJ2-3
TGTGCCAGCAGTGAGCAGGGTAGGGACACTGAAGCTTTCTTT | CASSEQGRDTEAFF | TRBV12-3/TRBV12-4 | many | NA | 14 | TRBJ1-1
TGTGCCAGCATCAACCGGGGGGCCGCACAAGCTGGCTACACCTTC | CASINRGAAQAGYTF | TRBV28 | few | NA | 15 | TRBJ1-2
TGTGCCAGCAGTGAGATCAGGGGCTTTAGCAATCAGCCCCAGCATTTT | CASSEIRGFSNQPQHF | TRBV2 | few | NA | 16 | TRBJ1-5
TGCAGTGCTAGAGGTCATGGATTTAGTGGAGATTACAATGAGCAGTTCTTC | CSARGHGFSGDYNEQFF | TRBV20-1 | many | NA | 17 | TRBJ2-1
TGTGCCAGCAGTTTATTGGCAGGGGACTACGAGCAGTACTTC | CASSLLAGDYEQYF | TRBV27 | NA | NA | 14 | TRBJ2-7
TGCGCCAGCAGCAGGGCAGGGGGTCCAGATACGCAGTATTTT | CASSRAGGPDTQYF | TRBV10-1 | few | TRBD1 | 14 | TRBJ2-3
TGTGCCAGCAAATATGAAGGATTAACCTACGAGCAGTACTTC | CASKYEGLTYEQYF | TRBV2 | few | NA | 14 | TRBJ2-7
TGCAGCGTAGAAGGACAGACAGATACGCAGTATTTT | CSVEGQTDTQYF | TRBV29-1 | few | NA | 12 | TRBJ2-3
TGTGCCAGCAGTGAACCGGGACCCACCGGGGAGCTGTTTTTT | CASSEPGPTGELFF | TRBV25-1 | NA | NA | 14 | TRBJ2-2
TGCGCCAGCAGCTTGGAACAGGGAGGCGTCGAGCAGTACTTC | CASSLEQGGVEQYF | TRBV5-1 | medium-sized | NA | 14 | TRBJ2-7
TGCAGTGCCACTGGGGGAGACGAGACCCAGTACTTC | CSATGGDETQYF | TRBV20-1 | few | NA | 12 | TRBJ2-5
TGTGCCAGCACAAGGGGGGCGTATGACACTGAAGCTTTCTTT | CASTRGAYDTEAFF | TRBV3-1 | NA | NA | 14 | TRBJ1-1
TGTGCCAGCAGTTGGGGGGGGACTAGCGGACCCTACGAGCAGTACTTC | CASSWGGTSGPYEQYF | TRBV12-3/TRBV12-4 | NA | TRBD2 | 16 | TRBJ2-7
TGTGCCAGCAGTTTTCGGCAGGGGAACTATGGCTACACCTTC | CASSFRQGNYGYTF | TRBV27 | few | NA | 14 | TRBJ1-2
TGCAGTGCTAGAGGGGGACAATATAGCAATCAGCCCCAGCATTTT | CSARGGQYSNQPQHF | TRBV20-1 | few | NA | 15 | TRBJ1-5
TGTGCCAGCAGCTCCTGGGACACAGATACGCAGTATTTT | CASSSWDTDTQYF | TRBV5-4 | NA | NA | 13 | TRBJ2-3
TGCGCCAGCAGCTTGGGGGCCGTCTCCTACAATGAGCAGTTCTTC | CASSLGAVSYNEQFF | TRBV5-1 | many | NA | 15 | TRBJ2-1
TGTGCCAGCAGCCAGACAGGGCAAGGGCAGCCCCAGCATTTT | CASSQTGQGQPQHF | TRBV12-3/TRBV12-4 | once | TRBD1 | 14 | TRBJ1-5
TGCGCCAGCAGCCCGAGGGCCAGCGGGAGAGCCCACGAGCAGTACTTC | CASSPRASGRAHEQYF | TRBV5-1 | few | TRBD2 | 16 | TRBJ2-7
TGTGCCAGCAGTTACGGAGGGACGGCAGATACGCAGTATTTT | CASSYGGTADTQYF | TRBV6-6 | NA | NA | 14 | TRBJ2-3
TGTGCCAGCAGCCTTACTAGCGGGGGGTCCCTCCCGGGAACCCAGTACTTC | CASSLTSGGSLPGTQYF | TRBV3-1 | NA | TRBD2 | 17 | TRBJ2-5
TGTGCCAGCAGTTACTCTCCGGGGGTTCCACCCCTCCACTTT | CASSYSPGVPPLHF | TRBV6-5 | many | NA | 14 | TRBJ1-6